These 11 T cell receptor beta chains were sequenced from one sample in a study of blood T cell repertoires in COVID-19. Generated by immunoSEQ multiplex PCR, the TCRdb table keeps only in-frame clones and is missing some. The data show 60,000 or so clones, with about 87% seen just once and approximately 7% held by the top ten. The sequenced sample consisted of peripheral blood. All receptors come from a man in his 60s with acute or convalescent COVID-19.

The V call is TRBV3-1 (or the pseudogene TRBV3-2), the J call TRBJ2-3; 9 bases match TRBD2. With V trimmed by 9 bases and J by 1 base, 5 bases remained unmatched. Germline-derived CDR1 and CDR2 are LGHDT and YNNKEL (reference sequence). The CDR3 runs 14 residues. The CDR3 protein is CASAGGPGTDTQYF. The CDR3 DNA sequence: TGTGCCAGTGCGGGGGGGCCAGGCACAGATACGCAGTATTTT.

The rearrangement joins TRBV7-2 to TRBJ2-3, with 12 bases aligning to TRBD1. Germline CDR1 is SGHTA and CDR2 is FQGNSA. This CDR3 contains 15 residues. Unmatched junction bases numbered 7, after V lost 4 bases and J lost 8 bases. The CDR3 spells CASSSGTGGRSTQYF. DNA for the CDR3: TGTGCCAGCAGCTCTGGGACAGGGGGCCGGAGTACGCAGTATTTT.

Regarding this clone: The germline gene is not matched at one end of the junction; a read error may be the cause. The rearrangement uses TRBV6-2 or TRBV6-3 and TRBJ1-6; D uncertain. CDR1 and CDR2 (germline): MNHEY, SVGEGT. The CDR3 is made up of 14 amino acids. CDR3 DNA: TGTGCCAGCAGTGCCCCCAGAGATCCTACGGGTTCGGGCTTT. This translates into CASSAPRDPTGSGF.

This sequence joins TRBV29-1 and TRBJ1-1, with TRBD1 matching 7 bases. The ends lost 6 bases at V and 2 bases at J; junction bases unmatched: 6. The CDR3 runs 13 residues. From germline, CDR1 is SQVTM and CDR2 ANQGSEA. DNA for the CDR3: TGCAGCGTCTGGACAGGAGCTAACACTGAAGCTTTCTTT. This sequence encodes CSVWTGANTEAFF.

V is TRBV5-6 and J is TRBJ1-5; the D gene is possibly TRBD1 (6 bases). CDR3 size: 15 residues. V gave up 3 bases and J gave up 3 bases, with 13 bases separating them. Per the germline V gene, CDR1 is SGHDT and CDR2 is YYEEEE. The CDR3 region is CASSYGGRINQPQHF. The DNA for the CDR3 is TGTGCCAGCAGCTATGGGGGCCGGATCAATCAGCCCCAGCATTTT.

This clone has just one count. CDR3 region: CASTRTGNGNQPQHF. The DNA of the CDR3 is TGTGCCAGCACCAGGACAGGGAATGGCAATCAGCCCCAGCATTTT. This rearrangement joins TRBV9 to TRBJ1-5; 8 nucleotides match TRBD1. The V gene's germline CDR1 is SGDLS and CDR2 YYNGEE. The CDR3 totals 15 residues. Germline trimming cut 6 bases from V and 2 bases from J; bases unmatched to any gene: 7.

This clone came up once. The chain has TRBV5-1 and TRBJ2-2; 7 bases agree with TRBD1. Germline-derived CDR1 and CDR2 are SGHRS and YFSETQ. The CDR3 spans 16 residues. J gave up 0 bases and V 0 bases, and 2 bases lay outside the gene matches. CDR3: CASSLARGTNTGELFF. The CDR3, as DNA: TGCGCCAGCAGCTTGGCCAGGGGGACGAACACCGGGGAGCTGTTTTTT. The full variable domain, in which reference TRBV5-1 and TRBJ2-2 provide the parts outside the CDR3, is KAGVTQTPRYLIKTRGQQVTLSCSPISGHRSVSWYQQTPGQGLQFLFEYFSETQRNKGNFPGRFSGRQFSNSRSEMNVSTLELGDSALYLCASSLARGTNTGELFFGEGSRLTVL.

The count of this clone is one. The chain is built from TRBV28 and TRBJ1-2; D is perhaps TRBD1 (5 bases). Germline lookup yields CDR1 MDHEN and CDR2 SYDVKM. The length of the CDR3 is 14 residues. The V end lost 6 bases, the J end lost 4 bases, and 15 bases lay between the germline ends. The chain's CDR3 is CASSPDGGIYGYTF. CDR3 nucleotide sequence: TGTGCCAGCAGCCCGGACGGGGGAATCTATGGCTACACCTTC.

CDR3 sequence reads: CASSQEAGSGGRNEQFF. The CDR3 bases are TGTGCCAGCAGCCAAGAGGCTGGGTCGGGGGGCCGGAATGAGCAGTTCTTC. The V and J genes are TRBV3-1 (or the pseudogene TRBV3-2) and TRBJ2-1, with D tentatively TRBD2 (7 bases). Germline-derived CDR1 and CDR2 are LGHDT and YNNKEL (reference sequence). This CDR3 spans 17 amino acids. V lost 0 bases and J 7 bases, leaving 19 bases between the germline ends.

This rearrangement joins TRBV10-2 to TRBJ1-5; the D is unclear. CDR1 and CDR2 (germline): WSHSY, SAAADI. Trimming removed 2 bases at V and 3 bases at J, with 8 bases between. The CDR3 sequence is 14 residues long. The CDR3 nucleotides read TGCGCCAGCAGTGAGAACGGTTTCAATCAGCCCCAGCATTTT. It encodes CASSENGFNQPQHF.

The chain combines TRBV4-3 with TRBJ1-2, with D tentatively TRBD1 (6 bases). V lost 0 bases and J 2 bases, leaving 10 bases between the germline ends. Germline assignment: CDR1 LGHNA and CDR2 YSLEER. The CDR3 extends over 15 amino acids. This CDR3 is CASSQEAGVNYGYTF. The CDR3 DNA reads as TGCGCCAGCAGCCAAGAGGCAGGGGTCAACTATGGCTACACCTTC.